This TCR beta chain appears in the sequencing data of a study of blood T cell repertoires in COVID-19. The CDR3 length is 12 residues. The germline V and J ends were trimmed by 6 bases and 7 bases, with 12 bases remaining between them. Germline CDR1 is LGHDT and CDR2 is YNNKEL (reference sequence). TCRdb keeps only in-frame clones here, not all; method: immunoSEQ multiplex PCR. The sample has about 240,000 clones, about 79% seen once. This TCR derives from a woman older than 75 with acute or convalescent COVID-19. The V call is TRBV3-1 (or the pseudogene TRBV3-2), the J call TRBJ1-2; D is uncertain. Source material: peripheral blood. The CDR3 DNA reads as TGTGCCAGCAGAAAAGACATCGGTGGCTACACCTTC. Translating gives CASRKDIGGYTF.